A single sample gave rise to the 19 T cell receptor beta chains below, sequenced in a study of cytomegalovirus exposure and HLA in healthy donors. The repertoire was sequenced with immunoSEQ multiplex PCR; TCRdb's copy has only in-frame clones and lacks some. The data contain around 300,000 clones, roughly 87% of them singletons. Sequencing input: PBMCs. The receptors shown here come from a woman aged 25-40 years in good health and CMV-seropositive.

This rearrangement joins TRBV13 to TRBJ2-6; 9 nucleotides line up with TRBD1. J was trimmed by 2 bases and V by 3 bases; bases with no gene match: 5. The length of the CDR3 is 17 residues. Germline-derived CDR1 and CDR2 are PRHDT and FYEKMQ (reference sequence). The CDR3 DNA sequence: TGTGCCAGCAGCTTCCCGACAGGGGGGACTGGGGCCAACGTCCTGACTTTC. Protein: CASSFPTGGTGANVLTF. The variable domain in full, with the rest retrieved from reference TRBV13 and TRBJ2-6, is AAGVIQSPRHLIKEKRETATLKCYPIPRHDTVYWYQQGPGQDPQFLISFYEKMQSDKGSIPDRFSAQQFSDYHSELNMSSLELGDSALYFCASSFPTGGTGANVLTFGAGSRLTVL.

In nucleotides, the CDR3 is TGTGCCAGCAGCCTGGGACTAGCGGGGACAGATACGCAGTATTTT. The encoded protein is CASSLGLAGTDTQYF. The gene calls are TRBV28 and TRBJ2-3, with TRBD2 identical over 13 bases. In germline, CDR1 is MDHEN, CDR2 SYDVKM. After removal of 6 bases from V and 3 bases from J, the junction contained 3 bases not matched to a gene. The CDR3 is made up of 15 amino acids.

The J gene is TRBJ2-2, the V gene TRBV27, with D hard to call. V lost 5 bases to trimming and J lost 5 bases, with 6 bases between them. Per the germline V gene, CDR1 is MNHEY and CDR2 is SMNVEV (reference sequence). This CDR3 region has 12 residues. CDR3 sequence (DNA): TGTGCCAGCAGTACATTAACCGGGGAGCTGTTTTTT. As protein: CASSTLTGELFF.

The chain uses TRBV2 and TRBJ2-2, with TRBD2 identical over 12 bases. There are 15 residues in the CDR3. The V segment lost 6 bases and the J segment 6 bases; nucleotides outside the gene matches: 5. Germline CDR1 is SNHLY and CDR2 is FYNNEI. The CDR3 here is CASRTSGRVAGELFF. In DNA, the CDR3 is TGTGCCAGCAGGACTAGCGGGAGAGTGGCCGGGGAGCTGTTTTTT.

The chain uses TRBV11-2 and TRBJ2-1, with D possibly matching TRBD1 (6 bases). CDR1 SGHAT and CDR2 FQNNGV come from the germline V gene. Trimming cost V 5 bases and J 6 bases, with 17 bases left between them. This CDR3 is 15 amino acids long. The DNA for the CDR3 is TGTGCCAGCAGCGCGCCGGGCCAGGGGCGCAATGAGCAGTTCTTC. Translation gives CASSAPGQGRNEQFF.

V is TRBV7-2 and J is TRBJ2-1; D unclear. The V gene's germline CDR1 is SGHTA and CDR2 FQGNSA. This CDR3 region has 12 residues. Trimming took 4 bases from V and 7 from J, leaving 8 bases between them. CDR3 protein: CASSSLRNEQFF. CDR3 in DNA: TGTGCCAGCAGCTCCCTTAGAAATGAGCAGTTCTTC.

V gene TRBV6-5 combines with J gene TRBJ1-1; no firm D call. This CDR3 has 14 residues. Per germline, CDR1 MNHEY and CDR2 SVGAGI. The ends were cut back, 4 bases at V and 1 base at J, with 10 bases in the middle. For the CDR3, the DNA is TGTGCCAGCAGTTGGACCCGTGGGAACACTGAAGCTTTCTTT. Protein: CASSWTRGNTEAFF.

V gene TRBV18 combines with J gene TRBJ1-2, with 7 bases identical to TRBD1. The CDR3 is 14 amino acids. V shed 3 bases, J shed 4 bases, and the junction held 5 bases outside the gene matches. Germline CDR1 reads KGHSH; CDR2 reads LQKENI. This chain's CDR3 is CASSPTDRPYGYTF. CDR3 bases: TGTGCCAGCTCACCTACGGACAGGCCCTATGGCTACACCTTC.

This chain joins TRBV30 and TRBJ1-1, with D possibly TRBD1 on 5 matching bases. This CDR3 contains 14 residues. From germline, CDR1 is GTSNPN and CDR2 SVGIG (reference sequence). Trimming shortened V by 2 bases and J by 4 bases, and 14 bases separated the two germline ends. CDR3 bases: TGTGCCTGGAGTTTGCGCAGGGATAGCACTGAAGCTTTCTTT. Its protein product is CAWSLRRDSTEAFF.

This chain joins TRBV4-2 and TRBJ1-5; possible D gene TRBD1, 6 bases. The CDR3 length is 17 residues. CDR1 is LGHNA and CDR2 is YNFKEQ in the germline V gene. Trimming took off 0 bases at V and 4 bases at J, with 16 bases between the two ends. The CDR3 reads CASSQDFRQGKNQPQHF. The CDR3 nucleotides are TGTGCCAGCAGCCAAGATTTTCGGCAGGGGAAGAATCAGCCCCAGCATTTT.

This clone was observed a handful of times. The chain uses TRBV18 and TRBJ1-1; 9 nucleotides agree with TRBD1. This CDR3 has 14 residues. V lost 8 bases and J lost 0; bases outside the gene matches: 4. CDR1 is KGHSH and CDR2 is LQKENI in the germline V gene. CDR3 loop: CASRTGDMNTEAFF. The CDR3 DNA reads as TGTGCCAGCCGGACAGGGGATATGAACACTGAAGCTTTCTTT. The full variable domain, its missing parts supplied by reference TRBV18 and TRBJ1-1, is NAGVMQNPRHLVRRRGQEARLRCSPMKGHSHVYWYRQLPEEGLKFMVYLQKENIIDESGMPKERFSAEFPKEGPSILRIQQVVRGDSAAYFCASRTGDMNTEAFFGQGTRLTVV.

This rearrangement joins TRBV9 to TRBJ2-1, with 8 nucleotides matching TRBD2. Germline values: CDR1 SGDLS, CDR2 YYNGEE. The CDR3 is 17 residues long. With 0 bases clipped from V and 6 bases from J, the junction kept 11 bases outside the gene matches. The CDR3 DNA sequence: TGTGCCAGCAGCGTAGCACCGAGCGGGAGTACTGGCAATGAGCAGTTCTTC. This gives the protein CASSVAPSGSTGNEQFF.

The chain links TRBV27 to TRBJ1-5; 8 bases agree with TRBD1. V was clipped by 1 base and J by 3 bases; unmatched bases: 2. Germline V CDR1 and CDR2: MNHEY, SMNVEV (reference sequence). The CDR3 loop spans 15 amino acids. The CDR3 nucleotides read TGTGCCAGCAGTTTATTTCAGGGGGCCAATCAGCCCCAGCATTTT. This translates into CASSLFQGANQPQHF.

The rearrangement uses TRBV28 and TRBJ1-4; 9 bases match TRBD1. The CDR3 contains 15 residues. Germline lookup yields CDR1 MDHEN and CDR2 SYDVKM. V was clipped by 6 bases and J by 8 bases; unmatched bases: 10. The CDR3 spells CASSPNGQGIEKLFF. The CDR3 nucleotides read TGTGCCAGCAGCCCCAACGGACAGGGGATCGAAAAACTGTTTTTT.

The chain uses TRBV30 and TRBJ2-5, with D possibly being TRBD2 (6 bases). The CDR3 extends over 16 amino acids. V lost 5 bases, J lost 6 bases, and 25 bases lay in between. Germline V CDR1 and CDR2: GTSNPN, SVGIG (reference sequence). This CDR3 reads CAWEAQPLLGGKTQYF. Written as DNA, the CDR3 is TGTGCCTGGGAGGCCCAACCGCTCCTGGGCGGGAAGACCCAGTACTTC.

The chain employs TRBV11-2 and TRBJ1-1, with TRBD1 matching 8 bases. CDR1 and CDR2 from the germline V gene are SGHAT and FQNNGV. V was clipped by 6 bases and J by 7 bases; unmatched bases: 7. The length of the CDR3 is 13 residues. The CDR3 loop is CASRINRGSEAFF. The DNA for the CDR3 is TGTGCCAGCAGGATAAACAGGGGGAGTGAAGCTTTCTTT.

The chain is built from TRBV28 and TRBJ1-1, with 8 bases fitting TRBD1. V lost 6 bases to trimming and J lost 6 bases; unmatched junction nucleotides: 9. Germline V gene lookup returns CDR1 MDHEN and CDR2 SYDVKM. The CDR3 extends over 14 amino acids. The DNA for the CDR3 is TGTGCCAGCAGAGAACCAGGGGGCAGGGCTGAAGCTTTCTTT. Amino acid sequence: CASREPGGRAEAFF.

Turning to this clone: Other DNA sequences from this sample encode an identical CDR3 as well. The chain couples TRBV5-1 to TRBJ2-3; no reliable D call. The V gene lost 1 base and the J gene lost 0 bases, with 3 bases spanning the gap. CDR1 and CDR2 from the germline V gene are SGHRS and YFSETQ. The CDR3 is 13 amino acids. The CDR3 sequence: CASSLPSTDTQYF. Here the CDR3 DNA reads TGCGCCAGCAGCTTGCCAAGCACAGATACGCAGTATTTT. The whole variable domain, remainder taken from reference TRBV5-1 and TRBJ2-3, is KAGVTQTPRYLIKTRGQQVTLSCSPISGHRSVSWYQQTPGQGLQFLFEYFSETQRNKGNFPGRFSGRQFSNSRSEMNVSTLELGDSALYLCASSLPSTDTQYFGPGTRLTVL.

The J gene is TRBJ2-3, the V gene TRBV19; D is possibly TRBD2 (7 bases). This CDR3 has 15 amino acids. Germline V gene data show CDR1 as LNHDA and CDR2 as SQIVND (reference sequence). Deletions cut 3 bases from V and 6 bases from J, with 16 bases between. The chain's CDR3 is CASSIGGGPGDTQYF. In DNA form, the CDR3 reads TGTGCCAGTAGTATTGGCGGGGGCCCCGGGGATACGCAGTATTTT. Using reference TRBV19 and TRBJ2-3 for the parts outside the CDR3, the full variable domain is DGGITQSPKYLFRKEGQNVTLSCEQNLNHDAMYWYRQDPGQGLRLIYYSQIVNDFQKGDIAEGYSVSREKKESFPLTVTSAQKNPTAFYLCASSIGGGPGDTQYFGPGTRLTVL.